Given below is one T cell receptor (beta chain) in context. Original handling: Reference gene primer amplification yielded estimated nucleated cell counts. TCRdb keeps only in-frame clones here, not all; method: immunoSEQ multiplex PCR. That table is the source of V, J and clone size, and D and trimming were worked out from the DNA. The repertoire holds about 110,000 clones, with approximately 90% as singletons. This record comes from a study of blood T cell repertoires in COVID-19. About the study: Acute and convalescent COVID-19 samples came from the United States, Italy and Spain. The analysed material was cDNA or gDNA that came from T cells, B-cell-depleted T cells, or PBMCs.

The V gene end was trimmed by 0 bases and the J gene end by 8 bases; junction bases not matched to a gene: 6. The CDR3 has 14 amino acids. The germline V gene encodes CDR1 LGHDT and CDR2 YNNKEL (reference sequence). Material for sequencing was peripheral blood. This TCR derives from a human donor in a cohort sampled during active COVID-19. The chain links TRBV3-1 (or the pseudogene TRBV3-2) to TRBJ1-2; TRBD1 agrees at 7 bases. In DNA form, the CDR3 reads TGTGCCAGCAGCCAAGATGGGGGACAGTCAGGCTACACCTTC. Protein product: CASSQDGGQSGYTF.